The clone carrying this T cell receptor beta chain was detected a few times. What it binds is not known. This CDR3 has 13 amino acids. Germline V gene data show CDR1 as SGHRS and CDR2 as YFSETQ. V was cut by 2 bases and J by 3 bases, with 9 bases left in between. This record comes from a study of beta chain features in type 1 diabetes. Findings of the study overall: Shortening of TCRB CDR3s, moderate but significant, appeared in all four CD4+ subsets of Type 1 diabetes patients.

The isolated RNA, all of it, was reverse transcribed, so expressed TCRB transcripts were what got sequenced. Method: immunoSEQ multiplex PCR; TCRdb's copy keeps in-frame clones and lacks some. The table shows 70,000 to 95,000 clones, with 30% to 35% occurring only once. CD45RO/CCR7/CD25/CD127/CD95/CD27 sorting isolated CD4+ naive, central memory, regulatory and stem cell-like memory cells. This TCR came from a woman in her late teens or twenties in good health. Material for sequencing was stem cell memory CD4+ T cells from blood. V and J are TRBV5-1 and TRBJ2-7; weak D call: TRBD1 (5 bases). CDR3 in amino acids: CASSLQVNYEQYF. The DNA for the CDR3 is TGCGCCAGCAGCTTACAGGTTAACTACGAGCAGTACTTC.